These T cell receptor beta chains were read from a single sample in a study of T cells in Graves' hyperthyroidism and ophthalmopathy. MiXCR was run by TCRdb on the multiplex PCR reads, yielding one entry per CDR3 protein. The table records roughly 550,000 distinct CDR3 sequences, about 16% of them present only once. Specimen: blood. The receptors originated from a woman aged 25-40 years with Graves' ophthalmopathy. The CDR3 runs from the conserved cysteine through the conserved F or W. Each record gives: D gene, J gene, CDR3 length, V gene, CDR3 protein. The D gene is left open where the match is weak.

D gene: TRBD1; J gene: TRBJ2-2; CDR3 length: 15; V gene: TRBV28; CDR3 protein: CAGGTGLLTTGELFF
D gene: TRBD1; J gene: TRBJ2-2; CDR3 length: 16; V gene: TRBV28; CDR3 protein: CASSSRDRGGTGELFF
D gene: -; J gene: TRBJ1-4; CDR3 length: 16; V gene: TRBV7-3; CDR3 protein: CASSPPTGLSNEKLFF
D gene: -; J gene: TRBJ1-1; CDR3 length: 13; V gene: TRBV20-1; CDR3 protein: CSARQDGNTEAFF
D gene: -; J gene: TRBJ1-3; CDR3 length: 15; V gene: TRBV30; CDR3 protein: CAWSGIGFSGNTIYF
D gene: -; J gene: TRBJ1-2; CDR3 length: 13; V gene: TRBV18; CDR3 protein: CASSRLEDYGYTF
D gene: TRBD2; J gene: TRBJ2-1; CDR3 length: 16; V gene: TRBV18; CDR3 protein: CASSPPGEGTYNEQFF
D gene: -; J gene: TRBJ1-5; CDR3 length: 16; V gene: TRBV30; CDR3 protein: CAWSKGITWGNQPQHF
D gene: TRBD2; J gene: TRBJ2-3; CDR3 length: 14; V gene: TRBV7-3; CDR3 protein: CASSTSGTTDTQYF
D gene: -; J gene: TRBJ1-5; CDR3 length: 14; V gene: TRBV7-2; CDR3 protein: CASSTSRSNQPQHF
D gene: -; J gene: TRBJ2-3; CDR3 length: 13; V gene: TRBV28; CDR3 protein: CASKSAATDTQYF
D gene: TRBD2; J gene: TRBJ2-7; CDR3 length: 14; V gene: TRBV12-3/TRBV12-4; CDR3 protein: CASSSGGGIYEQYF